This T cell receptor (beta chain) emerged from a study of T cell responses to AZD1222 COVID-19 vaccine. Clones were sequenced by immunoSEQ multiplex PCR, and TCRdb holds only the in-frame ones, with some missing. The data hold approximately 82,000 clones, with 70% to 90% observed a single time. Overall study results and limits: Sampling that yielded the repertoires occurred only after the peak T cell response. Close to half of spike-specific TCRs reportedly recognize unmutated variant regions.

Notes on this clone: Antigen specificity is unknown.

CDR3 length: 11 amino acids. Germline assignment: CDR1 SGHTA and CDR2 FQGNSA. V dropped 10 bases and J dropped 8 bases, with 12 bases sitting between them. The rearrangement joins TRBV7-2 to TRBJ2-1; D is ambiguous. This TCR derives from an adult in good health. This sample comprised peripheral blood, obtained on day 0 of AZD1222 vaccination. The CDR3 sequence: CATRGRDEQFF. CDR3 in DNA: TGTGCCACCAGAGGTCGAGATGAGCAGTTCTTC.